The 31 T cell receptor beta chains below come from one sample, sequenced in a study of response to subunit inactivated influenza vaccine. TCRdb re-analysed the RT-PCR reads in MiXCR, keeping a single row per CDR3 protein. Of hundreds of thousands of distinct CDR3 sequences listed, 25% are singletons. Specimen: CD4+ T cells sorted from PBMCs, collected more than 4 days after vaccination. The source is a man aged 45-65 years who received an inactivated influenza vaccine.

V is TRBV7-9 and J is TRBJ2-7; D remains ambiguous. Germline V gene sequence: CDR1 SEHNR, CDR2 FQNEAQ (reference sequence). Trimming pared 1 base from V and 2 bases from J, leaving 9 bases between. This CDR3 region has 14 residues. This CDR3 reads CASSLDGLTYEQYF. The CDR3 bases are TGTGCCAGCAGCTTAGATGGGCTAACCTACGAGCAGTACTTC.

The chain recombines TRBV6-2 or TRBV6-3 with TRBJ1-5; a weak D match, TRBD1 (5 bases). The germline gives CDR1 MNHEY, CDR2 SVGEGT. Trimming removed 7 bases from V and 11 bases from J, with 18 bases in between. The CDR3 extends over 13 amino acids. The CDR3 coding sequence is TGTGCCAGCAACGACGGGGGAGTATGGTCCCAGCATTTT. This encodes CASNDGGVWSQHF.

This clonotype was observed a few times. V usage is TRBV10-3 and J usage is TRBJ2-3; 8 bases fit TRBD2. Germline lookup yields CDR1 ENHRY and CDR2 SYGVKD. The CDR3 extends over 16 amino acids. Unmatched junction bases numbered 8, after V lost 4 bases and J lost 2 bases. Written as DNA, the CDR3 is TGTGCCATCAGTGCTACCCGACTAGCGTCCACAGATACGCAGTATTTT. Its protein is CAISATRLASTDTQYF.

This clonotype has just a few counts. This chain joins TRBV28 and TRBJ1-4; TRBD1 might be the D (6 bases). V lost 10 bases to trimming and J lost 7 bases, with 16 bases between them. The CDR3 extends over 13 amino acids. The germline V gene encodes CDR1 MDHEN and CDR2 SYDVKM. CDR3: CATLGGGSEKLFF. The CDR3 region has the DNA TGTGCCACCCTAGGGGGGGGCAGTGAAAAACTGTTTTTT.

This clonotype has more than one count but fewer than ten. The chain couples TRBV6-2 or TRBV6-3 to TRBJ2-2, with D possibly matching TRBD1 (6 bases). From germline, CDR1 is MNHEY and CDR2 SVGEGT. The CDR3 sequence is 15 residues long. With 4 bases removed from V and 4 bases from J, the gap between germline ends came to 13 bases. CDR3 in amino acids: CASSSGQPGTGELFF. CDR3 coding DNA: TGTGCCAGCAGTTCTGGACAGCCCGGCACCGGGGAGCTGTTTTTT.

The V gene is TRBV11-2, the J gene TRBJ2-7; D remains unclear. Trimming stripped 1 base from V and 6 bases from J, with 19 bases between. This CDR3 region has 16 residues. CDR1 SGHAT and CDR2 FQNNGV come from the germline V gene. The CDR3 loop is CASSLVRPLMGGEQYF. The CDR3 DNA reads TGTGCCAGCAGCTTAGTCCGCCCTTTAATGGGCGGCGAGCAGTACTTC.

The V gene is TRBV20-1, the J gene TRBJ2-7, with 12 bases lining up with TRBD2. The germline CDR1 and CDR2 sequences are DFQATT and SNEGSKA (reference sequence). The ends lost 6 bases at V and 6 bases at J; junction bases unmatched: 18. The CDR3 consists of 17 residues. The CDR3 DNA follows: TGCAGTGCGAGCAATAACCGACTAGCGGGAGTCCCAGGCGAGCAGTACTTC. Amino acids: CSASNNRLAGVPGEQYF.

The rearrangement uses TRBV5-1 and TRBJ2-3; 7 nucleotides match TRBD1. The J segment lost 5 bases and the V segment lost 0 bases, leaving 3 bases of the junction unmatched. Per germline, CDR1 SGHRS and CDR2 YFSETQ. The CDR3 covers 14 residues. CDR3 nucleotide sequence: TGCGCCAGCAGCTTGGAAGGGGGCGGAGATACGCAGTATTTT. Translating it yields CASSLEGGGDTQYF. The variable domain in full, completed from reference TRBV5-1 and TRBJ2-3, reads KAGVTQTPRYLIKTRGQQVTLSCSPISGHRSVSWYQQTPGQGLQFLFEYFSETQRNKGNFPGRFSGRQFSNSRSEMNVSTLELGDSALYLCASSLEGGGDTQYFGPGTRLTVL.

This rearrangement joins TRBV18 to TRBJ1-5; 9 positions agree with TRBD1. Losses at the gene ends were 3 bases for V and 9 bases for J; bases not matched to a gene: 0. Looked up from germline, CDR1 is KGHSH and CDR2 is LQKENI. The CDR3 contains 12 residues. The CDR3: CASSPGQGPQHF. DNA for the CDR3: TGTGCCAGCTCACCGGGACAGGGGCCCCAGCATTTT.

This clonotype was detected a few times. The chain combines TRBV12-3 or TRBV12-4 with TRBJ1-6; 9 bases align to TRBD1. V lost 1 base to trimming and J lost 10 bases; unmatched junction nucleotides: 11. The CDR3 has 17 amino acids. This CDR3 is CASSLDWDRAIRSPLHF. CDR3 sequence (DNA): TGTGCCAGCAGTTTAGACTGGGACAGGGCAATACGGTCACCCCTCCACTTT.

This chain links TRBV20-1 with TRBJ2-1, with 8 bases that match TRBD2. The CDR3 consists of 14 residues. The V gene's germline CDR1 is DFQATT and CDR2 SNEGSKA (reference sequence). DNA of the CDR3: TGCAGCCCGACGGGGGGGACTGTTTACAATGAGCAGTTCTTC. Its translation is CSPTGGTVYNEQFF.

This clonotype was detected a few times. The V call is TRBV11-2, the J call TRBJ2-4; 10 bases align to TRBD1. Looked up from germline, CDR1 is SGHAT and CDR2 is FQNNGV. V shed 3 bases, J shed 4 bases, and the junction held 18 bases outside the gene matches. CDR3 length: 20 residues. CDR3 DNA sequence: TGTGCCAGCAGCTTGGGGACAGGGGTTTACCGACGACCGACGAAAAACATTCAGTACTTC. This sequence encodes CASSLGTGVYRRPTKNIQYF.

This clonotype came up a few times. CDR3 protein: CSASPVSRGRGAYEQYF. CDR3 in DNA: TGCAGTGCTAGTCCTGTTTCGAGGGGGCGGGGGGCCTACGAGCAGTACTTC. The genes are TRBV20-1 and TRBJ2-7; D is possibly TRBD2 (8 bases). Germline V gives CDR1 DFQATT, CDR2 SNEGSKA (reference sequence). This CDR3 comprises 17 residues. Deletions cut 3 bases from V and 2 bases from J, with 23 bases between.

This clonotype has a handful of counts. The J gene is TRBJ2-3, the V gene TRBV4-3; 10 nucleotides line up with TRBD1. The CDR3 is 19 amino acids. The germline CDR1 and CDR2 sequences are LGHNA and YSLEER. J lost 6 bases, V lost 0 bases, and 15 bases had no gene match. CDR3 bases: TGCGCCAGCAGCCAAGACGCCCCGTTCAGACAGGGGGCTTCGGATACGCAGTATTTT. It encodes CASSQDAPFRQGASDTQYF.

The V call is TRBV6-1, the J call TRBJ1-1; a possible D gene is TRBD1 (6 bases). This CDR3 is 14 amino acids long. Trimming removed 10 bases at V and 1 base at J, with 16 bases between. Germline assignment: CDR1 MNHNS and CDR2 SASEGT. CDR3 in amino acids: CATKEGGGNTEAFF. Here the CDR3 DNA reads TGTGCCACCAAGGAGGGGGGGGGGAACACTGAAGCTTTCTTT.

The chain recombines TRBV12-3 or TRBV12-4 with TRBJ1-1, with a possible D match to TRBD1 (5 bases). The CDR3 has 14 residues. V was clipped by 6 bases and J by 6 bases, with 17 bases between them. Here the CDR3 reads CASRRQRMSAEAFF. In nucleotides, the CDR3 is TGTGCCAGCAGGCGACAGCGGATGAGCGCTGAAGCTTTCTTT.

The V and J genes are TRBV7-9 and TRBJ1-2; possibly TRBD1 for D (6 bases). Germline CDR1 reads SEHNR; CDR2 reads FQNEAQ (reference sequence). This CDR3 is 14 amino acids long. The germline V and J ends were trimmed by 2 bases and 8 bases, with 15 bases remaining between them. The CDR3 loop reads CASSLLSGAKGYTF. The CDR3 region has the DNA TGTGCCAGCAGCTTATTATCAGGGGCCAAGGGCTACACCTTC.

This chain connects TRBV20-1 to TRBJ2-6; D is possibly TRBD2 (5 bases). CDR1 is DFQATT, CDR2 SNEGSKA, per germline (reference sequence). This CDR3 comprises 18 residues. The ends were cut back, 2 bases at V and 1 base at J, with 18 bases in the middle. The CDR3, as DNA: TGCAGTGCTAGAACCCCGGCGGCGGGTAGATCTGGGGCCAACGTCCTGACTTTC. It codes for CSARTPAAGRSGANVLTF.

This sequence joins TRBV11-2 and TRBJ2-1; 9 bases match TRBD2. The CDR3 runs to 17 residues. Germline loops: CDR1 SGHAT, CDR2 FQNNGV. V shed 1 base and J 9 bases; nucleotides not matched to a gene: 13. The CDR3 is CASSLVGGSGSFGEQFF. The DNA for the CDR3 is TGTGCCAGCAGCTTAGTGGGGGGTAGCGGGAGTTTCGGTGAGCAGTTCTTC.

This clonotype has more than one count but fewer than ten. V gene TRBV7-2 combines with J gene TRBJ1-3, with D perhaps matching TRBD1 (5 bases). The CDR3 runs 16 residues. Germline CDR1 reads SGHTA; CDR2 reads FQGNSA. The V end was cut by 8 bases, the J end by 0 bases, with 17 bases between. In DNA form, the CDR3 reads TGTGCCAGCGACTACCGTGACAGCCGCTCTGGAAACACCATATATTTT. Its protein product is CASDYRDSRSGNTIYF.

This clonotype was detected only a few times. The chain combines TRBV3-1 with TRBJ2-7; 7 bases align to TRBD1. Germline V gene data show CDR1 as LGHDT and CDR2 as YNNKEL (reference sequence). V trimming: 1 base; J trimming: 4 bases; junction bases outside the gene matches: 7. The CDR3 is made up of 15 amino acids. The DNA for the CDR3 is TGTGCCAGCAGCCAAGGACAGGGATTACGGTACGAGCAGTACTTC. It yields the protein CASSQGQGLRYEQYF.

This clonotype has more than one count but fewer than ten. This chain joins TRBV28 and TRBJ2-7, with a possible D match to TRBD1 (5 bases). Trimming removed 6 bases from V and 2 bases from J, with 5 bases in between. CDR1 is MDHEN, CDR2 SYDVKM, per germline. This CDR3 spans 11 amino acids. The CDR3 DNA reads TGTGCCAGCAGAGGGGCCTACGAGCAGTACTTC. This translates into CASRGAYEQYF.

The sample holds a few counts of this clonotype. The chain has TRBV9 and TRBJ2-7, with D perhaps given as TRBD1 or TRBD2 (5 bases each). Germline CDR1 SGDLS, CDR2 YYNGEE. Deletions cut 3 bases from V and 5 bases from J, with 18 bases between. The CDR3 extends over 15 amino acids. The CDR3 spells CASSAPGTATNEQYF. The CDR3 DNA follows: TGTGCCAGCAGCGCTCCCGGGACCGCTACGAACGAGCAGTACTTC.

This clonotype was counted only a few times. The chain employs TRBV12-3 or TRBV12-4 and TRBJ2-5; no definite D call. The CDR3 loop spans 13 amino acids. V lost 5 bases, J lost 2 bases, and 9 bases lay in between. CDR3 sequence (DNA): TGTGCCAGCAGTCTGTGGGTTCAAGAGACCCAGTACTTC. Its translation is CASSLWVQETQYF.

The chain has TRBV7-3 and TRBJ1-5, with no clear D. Per the germline V gene, CDR1 is SGHTA and CDR2 is FQGTGA. V was shortened by 0 bases and J by 7 bases, with 7 bases between the two germline ends. CDR3 size: 13 residues. The CDR3 spells CASSLTEGQPQHF. The CDR3, as DNA: TGTGCCAGCAGCTTAACGGAGGGACAGCCCCAGCATTTT.

V is TRBV5-8 and J is TRBJ1-3, with D unresolved. V was trimmed by 2 bases and J by 0 bases, leaving 12 bases between them. Germline assignment: CDR1 SGHTS and CDR2 YDEGEE. The CDR3 contains 16 residues. The CDR3 region has the DNA TGTGCCAGCAGCTTCGGACGGCAGAGCTCTGGAAACACCATATATTTT. Residues: CASSFGRQSSGNTIYF.

In its sample, this clonotype was seen a few times. The chain combines TRBV7-8 with TRBJ2-3, with a possible D match to TRBD2 (5 bases). Trimming left V 0 bases short and J 3 bases short, with 16 bases between. From germline, CDR1 is SGHVS and CDR2 FQNEAQ. The CDR3 is 17 amino acids. The CDR3 loop is CASSLATGSAVTDTQYF. The CDR3 DNA follows: TGTGCCAGCAGCTTAGCGACGGGAAGTGCGGTAACAGATACGCAGTATTTT.

J is TRBJ2-3 and V is TRBV29-1; 9 positions match TRBD2. The CDR3 totals 20 residues. V lost 8 bases to trimming and J lost 0 bases; unmatched junction nucleotides: 24. Looked up from germline, CDR1 is SQVTM and CDR2 is ANQGSEA. As DNA, the CDR3 is TGCAGCATTGCTCGGTATACAGTAGCGGGAGTGGGGAGGAGCACAGATACGCAGTATTTT. As protein: CSIARYTVAGVGRSTDTQYF.

This clonotype was observed a handful of times. The rearrangement joins TRBV6-2 or TRBV6-3 to TRBJ2-1, with D maybe TRBD2 (6 bases). Germline CDR1 MNHEY, CDR2 SVGEGT. CDR3 size: 16 residues. Trimming removed 6 bases from V and 0 bases from J, with 15 bases in between. The CDR3, as DNA: TGTGCCAGCAGGCTCGGGACTGCTAGCTCCTACAATGAGCAGTTCTTC. It yields the protein CASRLGTASSYNEQFF.

With respect to this clonotype: The junction differs from germline at one of its ends, possibly a read error. The chain combines TRBV10-3 with TRBJ1-6; weak D call: TRBD1 (5 bases). CDR1 and CDR2 (germline): ENHRY, SYGVKD. CDR3 size: 17 residues. Written as DNA, the CDR3 is TGTGCCATCAGTGCGCCTCAGGGAGGATCCTATAATTCACCCCTCAACTTT. The encoded protein is CAISAPQGGSYNSPLNF.

This clonotype was detected a few times. The J gene is TRBJ2-5, the V gene TRBV20-1; D is ambiguous. Germline V gene sequence: CDR1 DFQATT, CDR2 SNEGSKA (reference sequence). This CDR3 region has 11 residues. V gave up 5 bases and J gave up 5 bases, with 9 bases separating them. The CDR3 bases are TGCAGTGCTCCCTACCGGGAGACCCAGTACTTC. Protein: CSAPYRETQYF.